The TCR beta chain under discussion was sequenced for a study of yellow fever vaccine responses in identical twins. Findings of the study overall: Twins' vaccine T cell response reportedly gave the appearance of partial convergence and partial personalization.

V was trimmed by 2 bases and J by 0 bases, leaving 14 bases between them. The CDR3 is made up of 17 amino acids. Germline V gene sequence: CDR1 MNHEY, CDR2 SVGEGT. TCRdb re-called the RT-PCR reads with MiXCR, one entry per CDR3 protein. Seen here are about 17,000 distinct CDR3 sequences, around 65% observed once, and the top ten hold 2% to 2.5%. There are a few counts of this clonotype. Antigen specificity is unknown. The sample here was T cells from blood (PBMCs), unsorted or a sorted subset (not recorded which), taken before or after yellow fever vaccination (not recorded which). The V call is TRBV6-2 or TRBV6-3, the J call TRBJ2-1; possibly TRBD1 or TRBD2 for D (6 bases each). The clonotype comes from a woman aged 18-35 years who received the yellow fever vaccine. The chain's CDR3 is CASSYGPGASSYNEQFF. The DNA for the CDR3 is TGTGCCAGCAGTTACGGTCCGGGGGCCAGCTCCTACAATGAGCAGTTCTTC.